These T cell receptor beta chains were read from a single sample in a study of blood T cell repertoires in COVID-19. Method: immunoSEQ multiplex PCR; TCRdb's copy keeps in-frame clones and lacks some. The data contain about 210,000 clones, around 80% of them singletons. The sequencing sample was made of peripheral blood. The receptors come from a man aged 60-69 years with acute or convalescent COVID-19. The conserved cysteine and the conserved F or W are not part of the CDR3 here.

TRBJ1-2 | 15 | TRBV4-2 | ASSQVLAEGSNYGYT
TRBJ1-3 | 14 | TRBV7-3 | ASSLEGASPGNTIY
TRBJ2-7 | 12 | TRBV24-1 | ATSEASGSREQY
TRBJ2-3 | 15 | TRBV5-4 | ASSSGGSSGRAHTQY
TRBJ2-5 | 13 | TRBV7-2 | ASSLNRGREETQY
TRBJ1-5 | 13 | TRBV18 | ASSGGRMGNQPQH
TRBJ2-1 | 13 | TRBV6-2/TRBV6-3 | ASSGGLAVINEQF
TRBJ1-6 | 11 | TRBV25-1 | ASSELRNSPLH
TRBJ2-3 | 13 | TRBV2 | ASSRSGGATDTQY
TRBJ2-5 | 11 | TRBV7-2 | ASSWQDQETQY
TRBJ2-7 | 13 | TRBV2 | ASSEARGDSYEQY
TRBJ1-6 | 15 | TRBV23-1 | ASSQWSTGTATPSSH
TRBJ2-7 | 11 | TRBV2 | ASSPTPTYEQY
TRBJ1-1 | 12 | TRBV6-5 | ASSYSPRNTEAF
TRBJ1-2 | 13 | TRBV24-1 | ATSDLGTGYGGYT